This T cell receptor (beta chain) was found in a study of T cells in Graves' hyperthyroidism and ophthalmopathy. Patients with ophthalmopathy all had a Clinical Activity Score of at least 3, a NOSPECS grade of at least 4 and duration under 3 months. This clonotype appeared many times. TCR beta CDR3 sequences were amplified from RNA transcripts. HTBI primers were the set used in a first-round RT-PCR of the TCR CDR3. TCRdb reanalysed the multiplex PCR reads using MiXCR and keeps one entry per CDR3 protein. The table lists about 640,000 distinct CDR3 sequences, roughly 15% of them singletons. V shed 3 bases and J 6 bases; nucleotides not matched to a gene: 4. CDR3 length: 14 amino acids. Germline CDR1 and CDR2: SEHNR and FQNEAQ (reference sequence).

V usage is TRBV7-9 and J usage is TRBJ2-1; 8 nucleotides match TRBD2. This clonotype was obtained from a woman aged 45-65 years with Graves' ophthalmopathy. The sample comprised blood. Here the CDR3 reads CASSFQREPNEQFF. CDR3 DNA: TGTGCCAGCAGCTTCCAGCGGGAGCCCAATGAGCAGTTCTTC.